This T cell receptor (beta chain) came from a study of response to subunit inactivated influenza vaccine. TCRdb recomputed calls from the RT-PCR reads with MiXCR, one row per CDR3 protein. Here the sample spans around 850,000 distinct CDR3 sequences, about 18% being singletons. V dropped 5 bases and J dropped 4 bases, with 10 bases sitting between them. The CDR3 loop spans 14 amino acids. Looked up from germline, CDR1 is SGHRS and CDR2 is YFSETQ. The sample in question was PBMCs from blood, obtained around 5 days after vaccination. The chain couples TRBV5-1 to TRBJ2-6; D gene ambiguous. The TCR was taken from a man aged 50 to 60 who received an inactivated influenza vaccine. The chain's CDR3 is CASSVGGGANVLTF. The DNA of the CDR3 is TGCGCCAGCAGTGTGGGTGGCGGGGCCAACGTCCTGACTTTC.